This T cell receptor beta chain was sequenced for a study of response to subunit inactivated influenza vaccine. Whole-study findings and limits: T cells newly recruited by each seasonal influenza vaccination are few, the authors suggested.

TCRdb re-derived calls from the RT-PCR reads in MiXCR, one entry per CDR3 protein. The sample lists under 200,000 distinct CDR3 sequences; about a tenth were seen once. The CDR3 has 14 amino acids. V was trimmed by 6 bases and J by 4 bases, leaving 14 bases between them. From germline, CDR1 is MGHDK and CDR2 SYGVNS. Comments on this clonotype: What it binds is not known.

The material sequenced was non-naive T cells sorted from PBMCs, taken roughly 47 days after vaccination. V usage is TRBV25-1 and J usage is TRBJ2-3, with D perhaps TRBD2 (6 bases). This receptor was taken from a man aged 50-60 years who received an inactivated influenza vaccine. In nucleotides, the CDR3 is TGTGCCAGCAGCGAACCCCGGGGGTCAGATACGCAGTATTTT. Residues: CASSEPRGSDTQYF.